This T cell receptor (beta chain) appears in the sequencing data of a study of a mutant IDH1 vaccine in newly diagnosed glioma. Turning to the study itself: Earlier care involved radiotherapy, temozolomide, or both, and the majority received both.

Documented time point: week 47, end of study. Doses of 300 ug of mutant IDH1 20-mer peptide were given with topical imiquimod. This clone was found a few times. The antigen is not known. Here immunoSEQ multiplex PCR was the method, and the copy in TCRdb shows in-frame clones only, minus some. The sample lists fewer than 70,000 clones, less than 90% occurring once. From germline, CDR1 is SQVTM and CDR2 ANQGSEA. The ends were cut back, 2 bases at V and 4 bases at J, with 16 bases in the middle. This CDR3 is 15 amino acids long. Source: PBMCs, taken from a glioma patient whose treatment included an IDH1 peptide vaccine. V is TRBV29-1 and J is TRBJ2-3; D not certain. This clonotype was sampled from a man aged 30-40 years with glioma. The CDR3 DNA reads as TGCAGCGTTGAACAAGCAGCCGGGCGGTCAGATACGCAGTATTTT. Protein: CSVEQAAGRSDTQYF.